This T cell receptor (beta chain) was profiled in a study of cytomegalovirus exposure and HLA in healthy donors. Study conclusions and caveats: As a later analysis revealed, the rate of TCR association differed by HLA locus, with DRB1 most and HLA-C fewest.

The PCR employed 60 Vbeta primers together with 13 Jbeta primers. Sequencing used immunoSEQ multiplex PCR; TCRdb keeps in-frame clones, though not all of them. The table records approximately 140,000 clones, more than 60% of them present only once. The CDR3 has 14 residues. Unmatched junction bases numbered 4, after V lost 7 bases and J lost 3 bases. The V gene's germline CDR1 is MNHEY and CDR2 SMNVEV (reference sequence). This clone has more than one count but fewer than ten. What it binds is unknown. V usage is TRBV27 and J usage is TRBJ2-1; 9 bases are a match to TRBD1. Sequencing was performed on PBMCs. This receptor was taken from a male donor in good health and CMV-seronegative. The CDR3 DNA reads TGTGCCAGCACCGACAGGGGGGTCTACAATGAGCAGTTCTTC. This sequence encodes CASTDRGVYNEQFF.